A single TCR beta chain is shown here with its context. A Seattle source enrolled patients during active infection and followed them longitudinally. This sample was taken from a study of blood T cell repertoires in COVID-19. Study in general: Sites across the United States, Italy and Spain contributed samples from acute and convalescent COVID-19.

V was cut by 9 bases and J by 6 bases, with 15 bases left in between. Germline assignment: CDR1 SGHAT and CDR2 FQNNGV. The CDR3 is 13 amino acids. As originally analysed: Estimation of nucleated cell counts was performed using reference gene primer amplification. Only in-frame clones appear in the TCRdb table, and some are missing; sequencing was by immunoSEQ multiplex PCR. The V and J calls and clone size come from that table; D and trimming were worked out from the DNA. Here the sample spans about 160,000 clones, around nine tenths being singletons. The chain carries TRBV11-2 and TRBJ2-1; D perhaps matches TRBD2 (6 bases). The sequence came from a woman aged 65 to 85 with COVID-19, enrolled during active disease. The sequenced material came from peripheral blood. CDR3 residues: CASKFGGVNEQFF. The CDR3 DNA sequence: TGTGCCAGTAAATTCGGAGGGGTCAATGAGCAGTTCTTC. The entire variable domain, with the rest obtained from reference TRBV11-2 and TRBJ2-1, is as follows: EAGVAQSPRYKIIEKRQSVAFWCNPISGHATLYWYQQILGQGPKLLIQFQNNGVVDDSQLPKDRFSAERLKGVDSTLKIQPAKLEDSAVYLCASKFGGVNEQFFGPGTRLTVL.